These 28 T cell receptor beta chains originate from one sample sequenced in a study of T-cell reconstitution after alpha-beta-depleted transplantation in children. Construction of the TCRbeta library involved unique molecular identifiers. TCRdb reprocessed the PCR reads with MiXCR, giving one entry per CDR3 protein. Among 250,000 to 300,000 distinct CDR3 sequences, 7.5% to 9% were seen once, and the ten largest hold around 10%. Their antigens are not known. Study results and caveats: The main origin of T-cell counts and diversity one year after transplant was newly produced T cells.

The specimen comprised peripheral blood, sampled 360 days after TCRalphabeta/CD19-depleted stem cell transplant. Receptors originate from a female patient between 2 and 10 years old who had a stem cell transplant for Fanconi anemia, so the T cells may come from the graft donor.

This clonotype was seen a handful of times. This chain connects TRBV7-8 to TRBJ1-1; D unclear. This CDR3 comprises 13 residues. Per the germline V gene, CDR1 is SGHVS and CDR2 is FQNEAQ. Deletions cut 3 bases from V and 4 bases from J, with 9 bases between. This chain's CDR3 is CASSFDGTTEAFF. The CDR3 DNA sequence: TGTGCCAGCAGCTTCGACGGTACCACTGAAGCTTTCTTT.

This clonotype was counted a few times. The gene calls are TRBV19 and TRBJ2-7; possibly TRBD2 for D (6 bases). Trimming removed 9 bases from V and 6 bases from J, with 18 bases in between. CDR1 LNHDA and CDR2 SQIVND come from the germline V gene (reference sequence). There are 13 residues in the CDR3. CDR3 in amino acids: CARVQGTEGEQYF. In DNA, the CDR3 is TGTGCCAGAGTGCAGGGAACGGAGGGCGAGCAGTACTTC. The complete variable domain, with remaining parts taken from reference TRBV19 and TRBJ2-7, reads DGGITQSPKYLFRKEGQNVTLSCEQNLNHDAMYWYRQDPGQGLRLIYYSQIVNDFQKGDIAEGYSVSREKKESFPLTVTSAQKNPTAFYLCARVQGTEGEQYFGPGTRLTVT.

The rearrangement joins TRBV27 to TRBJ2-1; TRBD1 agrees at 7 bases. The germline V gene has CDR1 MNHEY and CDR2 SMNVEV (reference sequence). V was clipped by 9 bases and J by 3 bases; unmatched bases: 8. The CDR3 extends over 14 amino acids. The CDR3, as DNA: TGTGCCAGTCGACAGGGACGGAGCTACAATGAGCAGTTCTTC. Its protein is CASRQGRSYNEQFF.

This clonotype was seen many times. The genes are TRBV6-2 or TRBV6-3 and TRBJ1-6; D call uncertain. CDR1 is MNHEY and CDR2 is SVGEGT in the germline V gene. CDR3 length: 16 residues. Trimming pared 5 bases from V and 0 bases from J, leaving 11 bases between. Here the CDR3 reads CASSPRGSSYNSPLHF. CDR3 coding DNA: TGTGCCAGCAGTCCCAGAGGATCCTCCTATAATTCACCCCTCCACTTT.

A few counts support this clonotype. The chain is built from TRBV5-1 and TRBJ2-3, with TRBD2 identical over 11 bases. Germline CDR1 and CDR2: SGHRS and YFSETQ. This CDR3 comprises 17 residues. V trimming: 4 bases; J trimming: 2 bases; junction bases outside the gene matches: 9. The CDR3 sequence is CASSKITSGGATDTQYF. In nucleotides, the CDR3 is TGCGCCAGCAGCAAAATTACTAGCGGGGGCGCCACAGATACGCAGTATTTT.

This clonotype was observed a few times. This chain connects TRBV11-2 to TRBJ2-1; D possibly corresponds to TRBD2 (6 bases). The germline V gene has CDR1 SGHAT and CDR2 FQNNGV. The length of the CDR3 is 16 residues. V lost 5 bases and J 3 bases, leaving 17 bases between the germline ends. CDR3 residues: CASSPRDSSIYNEQFF. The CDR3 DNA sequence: TGTGCCAGCAGCCCACGGGACTCTTCCATCTACAATGAGCAGTTCTTC. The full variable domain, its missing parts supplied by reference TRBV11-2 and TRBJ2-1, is EAGVAQSPRYKIIEKRQSVAFWCNPISGHATLYWYQQILGQGPKLLIQFQNNGVVDDSQLPKDRFSAERLKGVDSTLKIQPAKLEDSAVYLCASSPRDSSIYNEQFFGPGTRLTVL.

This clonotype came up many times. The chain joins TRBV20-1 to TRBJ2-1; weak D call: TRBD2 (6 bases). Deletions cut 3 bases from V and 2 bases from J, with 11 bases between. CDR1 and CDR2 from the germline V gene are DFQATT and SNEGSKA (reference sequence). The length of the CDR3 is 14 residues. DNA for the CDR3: TGCAGTGCTAGTTCGGCGGGGCCCTACAATGAGCAGTTCTTC. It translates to CSASSAGPYNEQFF.

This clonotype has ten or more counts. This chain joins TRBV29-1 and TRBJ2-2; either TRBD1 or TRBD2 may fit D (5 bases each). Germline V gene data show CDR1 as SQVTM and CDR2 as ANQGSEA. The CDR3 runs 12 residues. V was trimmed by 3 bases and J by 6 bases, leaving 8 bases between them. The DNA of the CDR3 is TGCAGCGTTGAGGGGGTGGCCGGGGAGCTGTTTTTT. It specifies CSVEGVAGELFF.

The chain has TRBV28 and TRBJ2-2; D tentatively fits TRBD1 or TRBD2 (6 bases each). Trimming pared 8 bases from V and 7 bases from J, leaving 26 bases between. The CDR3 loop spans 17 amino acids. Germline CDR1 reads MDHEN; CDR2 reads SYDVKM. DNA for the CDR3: TGTGCCAGCGGCCTATCCAATTTCCGGGGGCCTAGCGGGGAGCTGTTTTTT. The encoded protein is CASGLSNFRGPSGELFF.

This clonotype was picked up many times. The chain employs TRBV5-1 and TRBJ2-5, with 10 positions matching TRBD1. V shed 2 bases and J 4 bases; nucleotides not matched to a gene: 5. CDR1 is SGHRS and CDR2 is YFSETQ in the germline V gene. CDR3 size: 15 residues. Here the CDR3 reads CASSLLTGGAETQYF. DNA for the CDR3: TGCGCCAGCAGCTTACTGACAGGGGGCGCAGAGACCCAGTACTTC.

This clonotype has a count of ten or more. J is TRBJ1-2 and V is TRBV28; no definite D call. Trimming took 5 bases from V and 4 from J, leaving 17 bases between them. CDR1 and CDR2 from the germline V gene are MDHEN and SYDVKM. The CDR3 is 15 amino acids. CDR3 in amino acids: CASSPPSEGGYGYTF. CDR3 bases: TGTGCCAGCAGTCCCCCCTCGGAGGGAGGCTATGGCTACACCTTC.

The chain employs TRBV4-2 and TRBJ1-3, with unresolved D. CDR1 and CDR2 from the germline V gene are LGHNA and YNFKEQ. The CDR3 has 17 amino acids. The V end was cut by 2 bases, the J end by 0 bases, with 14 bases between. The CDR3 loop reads CASSQPPGPSSGNTIYF. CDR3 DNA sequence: TGTGCCAGCAGCCAACCTCCCGGACCGTCCTCTGGAAACACCATATATTTT.

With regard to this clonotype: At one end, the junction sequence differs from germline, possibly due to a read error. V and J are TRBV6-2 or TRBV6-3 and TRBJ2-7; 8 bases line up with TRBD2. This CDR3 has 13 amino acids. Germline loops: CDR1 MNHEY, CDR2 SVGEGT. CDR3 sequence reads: CASSRTSSHEQYF. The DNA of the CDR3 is TGTGCCAGCAGTCGGACTAGCTCCCACGAGCAGTACTTC.

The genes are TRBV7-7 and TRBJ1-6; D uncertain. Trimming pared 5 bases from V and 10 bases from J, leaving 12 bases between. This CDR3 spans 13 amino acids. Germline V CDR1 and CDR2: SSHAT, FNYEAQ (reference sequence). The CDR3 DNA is TGTGCCAGCAGCGCGACTCGGGAATCACCCCTCCACTTT. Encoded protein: CASSATRESPLHF. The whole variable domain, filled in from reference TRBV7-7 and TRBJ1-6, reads GAGVSQSPRYKVTKRGQDVTLRCDPISSHATLYWYQQALGQGPEFLTYFNYEAQPDKSGLPSDRFSAERPEGSISTLTIQRTEQRDSAMYRCASSATRESPLHFGNGTRLTVT.

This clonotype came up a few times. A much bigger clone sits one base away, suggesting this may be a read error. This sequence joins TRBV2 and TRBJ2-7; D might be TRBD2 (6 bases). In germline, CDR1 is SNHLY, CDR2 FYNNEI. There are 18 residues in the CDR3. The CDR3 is CAISLFPSRGFSSYEQYF. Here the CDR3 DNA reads TGTGCCATCAGTCTATTCCCTTCCCGGGGGTTTAGCTCCTACGAGCAGTACTTC.

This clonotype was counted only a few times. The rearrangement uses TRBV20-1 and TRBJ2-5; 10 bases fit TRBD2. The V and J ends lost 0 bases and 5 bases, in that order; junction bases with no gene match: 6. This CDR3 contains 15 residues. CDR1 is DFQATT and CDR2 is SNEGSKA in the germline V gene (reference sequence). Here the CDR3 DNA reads TGCAGTGCTAGAGATTTTCGAGCGGGAGGGGAGACCCAGTACTTC. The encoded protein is CSARDFRAGGETQYF.

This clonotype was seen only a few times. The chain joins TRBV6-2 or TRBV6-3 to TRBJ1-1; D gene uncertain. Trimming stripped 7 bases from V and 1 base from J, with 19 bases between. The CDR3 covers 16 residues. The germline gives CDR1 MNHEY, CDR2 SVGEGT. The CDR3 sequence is CASNVGRTPRNTEAFF. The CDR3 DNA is TGTGCCAGCAACGTAGGCAGGACCCCACGGAACACTGAAGCTTTCTTT.

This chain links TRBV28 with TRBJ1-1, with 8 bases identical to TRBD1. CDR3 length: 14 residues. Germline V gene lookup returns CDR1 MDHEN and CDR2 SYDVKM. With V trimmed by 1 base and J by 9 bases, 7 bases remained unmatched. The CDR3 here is CASSLLGQGAQAFF. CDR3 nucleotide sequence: TGTGCCAGCAGTTTATTAGGCCAGGGGGCACAAGCTTTCTTT.

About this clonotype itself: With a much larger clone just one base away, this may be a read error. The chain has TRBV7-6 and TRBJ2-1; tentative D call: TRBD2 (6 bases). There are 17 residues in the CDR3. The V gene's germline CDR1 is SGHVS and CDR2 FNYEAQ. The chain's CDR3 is CASSLIPGGALYNGQFF. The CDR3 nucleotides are TGTGCCAGCAGCTTAATCCCCGGCGGGGCTCTTTACAATGGGCAGTTCTTC.

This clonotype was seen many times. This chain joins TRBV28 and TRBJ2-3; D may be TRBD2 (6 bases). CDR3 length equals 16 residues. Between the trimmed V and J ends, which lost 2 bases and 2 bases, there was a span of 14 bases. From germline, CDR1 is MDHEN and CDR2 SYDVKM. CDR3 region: CASSLVLGLSTDTQYF. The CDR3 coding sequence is TGTGCCAGCAGTTTAGTCCTTGGACTATCCACAGATACGCAGTATTTT.

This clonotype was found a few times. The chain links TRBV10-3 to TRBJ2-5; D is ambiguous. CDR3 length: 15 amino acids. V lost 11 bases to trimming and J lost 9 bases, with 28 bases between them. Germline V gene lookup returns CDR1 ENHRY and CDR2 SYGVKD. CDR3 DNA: TGTGCCGTCGATGACGATAAAGGGCAAATAGGGCCCCAGTACTTC. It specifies CAVDDDKGQIGPQYF.

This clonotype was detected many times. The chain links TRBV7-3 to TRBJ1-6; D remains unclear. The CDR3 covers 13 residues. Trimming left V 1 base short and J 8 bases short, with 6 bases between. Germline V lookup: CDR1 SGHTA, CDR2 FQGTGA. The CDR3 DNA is TGTGCCAGCAGCTTAAATGTTGATTCACCCCTCCACTTT. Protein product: CASSLNVDSPLHF.

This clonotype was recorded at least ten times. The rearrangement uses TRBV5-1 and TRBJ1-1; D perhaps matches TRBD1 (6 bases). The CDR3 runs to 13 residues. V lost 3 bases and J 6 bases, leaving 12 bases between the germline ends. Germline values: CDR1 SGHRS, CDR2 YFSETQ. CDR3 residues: CASSSLGHPEAFF. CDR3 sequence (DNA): TGCGCCAGCAGCTCCTTGGGACACCCTGAAGCTTTCTTT. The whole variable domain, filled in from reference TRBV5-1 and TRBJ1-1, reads KAGVTQTPRYLIKTRGQQVTLSCSPISGHRSVSWYQQTPGQGLQFLFEYFSETQRNKGNFPGRFSGRQFSNSRSEMNVSTLELGDSALYLCASSSLGHPEAFFGQGTRLTVV.

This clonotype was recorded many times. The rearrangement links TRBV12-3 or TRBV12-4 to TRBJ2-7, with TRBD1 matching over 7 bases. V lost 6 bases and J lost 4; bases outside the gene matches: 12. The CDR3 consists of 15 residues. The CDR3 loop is CASSPIGDRAYEQYF. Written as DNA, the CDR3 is TGTGCCAGCAGCCCCATAGGGGACAGAGCGTACGAGCAGTACTTC.

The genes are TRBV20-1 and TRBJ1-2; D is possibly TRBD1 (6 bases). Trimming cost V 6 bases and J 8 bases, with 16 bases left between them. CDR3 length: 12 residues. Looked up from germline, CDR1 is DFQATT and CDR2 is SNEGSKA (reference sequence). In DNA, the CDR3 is TGCAGTGCCCTACGGGGGGCCCGGGGCTACACCTTC. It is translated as CSALRGARGYTF.

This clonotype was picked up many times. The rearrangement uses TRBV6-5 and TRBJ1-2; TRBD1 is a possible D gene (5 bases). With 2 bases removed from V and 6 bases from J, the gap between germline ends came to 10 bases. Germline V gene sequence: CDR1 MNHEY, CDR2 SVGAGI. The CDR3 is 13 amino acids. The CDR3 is CASSYGTAHGYTF. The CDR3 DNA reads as TGTGCCAGCAGTTACGGGACCGCGCATGGCTACACCTTC.

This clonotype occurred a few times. CDR3 sequence reads: CASSLNPSSGRNNEQFF. The CDR3 DNA sequence: TGTGCCAGCAGCTTAAATCCCTCTAGCGGGAGGAACAATGAGCAGTTCTTC. This rearrangement joins TRBV11-2 to TRBJ2-1; 11 bases match TRBD2. V was clipped by 2 bases and J by 5 bases; unmatched bases: 8. The germline V gene encodes CDR1 SGHAT and CDR2 FQNNGV. This CDR3 spans 17 amino acids.

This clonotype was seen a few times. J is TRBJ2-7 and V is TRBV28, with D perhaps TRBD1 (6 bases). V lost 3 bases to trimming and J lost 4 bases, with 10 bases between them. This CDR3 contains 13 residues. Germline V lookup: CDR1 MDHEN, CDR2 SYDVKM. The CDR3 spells CASSFAQGYEQYF. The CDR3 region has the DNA TGTGCCAGCAGTTTCGCACAGGGTTACGAGCAGTACTTC.